This T cell receptor (beta chain) stems from a study of blood T cells in healthy people across ages. Overall study findings and caveats: Changes in expanded clonotypes were possibly confounded, as the CMV status of donors was unknown. Any conclusive comparison of naive versus antigen-experienced cells was prevented by using unsorted PBMCs.

Notes on this clonotype: Its antigen remains unknown. Possible read error: a much larger clone is one base away.

Sample-barcoded 5' priming and a J-beta primer mix drove a second PCR of roughly 6 to 12 cycles. MiXCR was run by TCRdb on the 5' RACE reads, yielding one entry per CDR3 protein. The data contain about 1.8 million distinct CDR3 sequences, 49% of them singletons. Germline V gene sequence: CDR1 SGHDN, CDR2 FVKESK. This CDR3 is 14 amino acids long. The sequence came from a middle-aged woman in good health. The sequencing input was blood. The gene calls are TRBV14 and TRBJ2-3, with 7 bases fitting TRBD1. The CDR3 region has the DNA TGTACCAGCAGCAAAGGGGGCTCGACAGATACGCAGTATTTT. Its translation: CTSSKGGSTDTQYF.